This T cell receptor beta chain derives from a study of cytomegalovirus exposure and HLA in healthy donors. Study-wide points: The study put 150 or so TCR beta chains on its list as cytomegalovirus-associated. Published work reported that the classifier diagnosed cytomegalovirus status with high specificity and sensitivity.

PCR employed 60 Vbeta and 13 Jbeta primers. The method was immunoSEQ multiplex PCR; TCRdb's version includes in-frame clones alone and lacks a portion of them. The sample holds about 250,000 clones, roughly 91% seen once. Trimming cost V 5 bases and J 7 bases, with 9 bases left between them. From germline, CDR1 is SGHNT and CDR2 YENEEA. The CDR3 consists of 12 residues. About this clone: The antigen remains undetermined.

This receptor was identified in a girl between 2 and 10 years old in good health and CMV-seronegative. The rearrangement links TRBV11-3 to TRBJ2-1; D ambiguous. Sequenced material: PBMCs. CDR3 amino acids: CASSLVPNEQFF. CDR3 DNA: TGTGCCAGCAGCCTAGTCCCAAATGAGCAGTTCTTC.